One and the same sample provided the 23 T cell receptor beta chains below, sequenced in a study of T-cell reconstitution after alpha-beta-depleted transplantation in children. Unique molecular identifiers were incorporated into the prepared TCRbeta library. TCRdb called the PCR reads again in MiXCR, with one record for every CDR3 protein. The repertoire consists of about 500,000 distinct CDR3 sequences, with roughly 11% occurring once and the leading ten covering 12% to 15%. The material sequenced was PBMCs, mostly from graft donor cells, taken 180 days after TCRalphabeta/CD19-depleted stem cell transplant. The receptors derive from a female patient between 2 and 15 years old who had a stem cell transplant for aplastic anemia, so the T cells may come from the graft donor.

There are a few counts of this clonotype. This chain joins TRBV5-1 and TRBJ2-7; 8 bases agree with TRBD2. V lost 0 bases, J lost 2 bases, and 7 bases stayed unmatched. The CDR3 loop spans 16 amino acids. Germline V gene sequence: CDR1 SGHRS, CDR2 YFSETQ. The CDR3 sequence is CASSLVSAGAAYEQYF. The CDR3 DNA reads as TGCGCCAGCAGCTTGGTTTCAGCGGGAGCCGCCTACGAGCAGTACTTC.

The chain employs TRBV7-9 and TRBJ2-7, with D hard to call. Germline CDR1 is SEHNR and CDR2 is FQNEAQ (reference sequence). Trimming took 1 base from V and 10 from J, leaving 8 bases between them. This CDR3 is 11 amino acids long. CDR3 protein: CASSLGLDQYF. DNA of the CDR3: TGTGCCAGCAGCTTAGGCCTTGACCAGTACTTC.

The CDR3 here is CASSYSGQLETQYF. The CDR3 DNA follows: TGTGCCAGCAGTTACTCGGGGCAGCTCGAGACCCAGTACTTC. The chain employs TRBV6-5 and TRBJ2-5; a possible D gene is TRBD1 (5 bases). Per the germline V gene, CDR1 is MNHEY and CDR2 is SVGAGI. The CDR3 covers 14 residues. V lost 0 bases and J lost 5, with 10 bases in between.

This clonotype appeared a few times. Written as DNA, the CDR3 is TGTGCCATCGAGAGCCCGGGCACTGAAGCTTTCTTT. Translation: CAIESPGTEAFF. The chain couples TRBV10-3 to TRBJ1-1; D gene ambiguous. V was pared by 8 bases and J by 4 bases, with 11 bases between. Per the germline V gene, CDR1 is ENHRY and CDR2 is SYGVKD. This CDR3 has 12 residues.

The J gene is TRBJ2-4, the V gene TRBV29-1, with TRBD2 as a possible D gene (5 bases). The V and J ends lost 0 bases and 0 bases respectively, with 18 bases between them. The CDR3 has 18 residues. The germline CDR1 and CDR2 sequences are SQVTM and ANQGSEA. The CDR3 loop is CSVEEWEFEDSAKNIQYF. CDR3 sequence (DNA): TGCAGCGTTGAAGAGTGGGAGTTTGAGGACTCAGCCAAAAACATTCAGTACTTC.

This clonotype showed up just a few times. This chain uses TRBV27 with TRBJ1-1, with D uncertain. This CDR3 region has 14 residues. V dropped 3 bases and J dropped 5 bases, with 13 bases sitting between them. Germline-derived CDR1 and CDR2 are MNHEY and SMNVEV (reference sequence). The CDR3 protein is CASSFSGIGTEAFF. The CDR3 DNA follows: TGTGCCAGCAGTTTTTCCGGGATCGGGACTGAAGCTTTCTTT.

This clonotype turned up a few times. V and J are TRBV20-1 and TRBJ2-3; D may match TRBD1 or TRBD2 (5 bases each). Trimming took off 3 bases at V and 6 bases at J, with 10 bases between the two ends. CDR3 length: 12 amino acids. Germline V gene sequence: CDR1 DFQATT, CDR2 SNEGSKA (reference sequence). The CDR3 region has the DNA TGCAGTGCTAGCGCCTGGGGGGATACGCAGTATTTT. Translation: CSASAWGDTQYF.

This clonotype was seen more than once but under ten times. The rearrangement links TRBV19 to TRBJ1-5; maybe TRBD1 (5 bases). V was cut by 4 bases and J by 6 bases, with 22 bases left in between. CDR1 and CDR2 (germline): LNHDA, SQIVND (reference sequence). This CDR3 comprises 17 residues. The CDR3 DNA sequence: TGTGCCAGTAGTAGCGGCAGGGAAACTAATAAGGGTCAGCCCCAGCATTTT. Translation gives CASSSGRETNKGQPQHF. The full variable domain, rest sourced from reference TRBV19 and TRBJ1-5, is DGGITQSPKYLFRKEGQNVTLSCEQNLNHDAMYWYRQDPGQGLRLIYYSQIVNDFQKGDIAEGYSVSREKKESFPLTVTSAQKNPTAFYLCASSSGRETNKGQPQHFGDGTRLSIL.

In its sample, this clonotype was seen many times. V gene TRBV5-1 combines with J gene TRBJ2-1, with a possible D match to TRBD1 (6 bases). The CDR3 length is 16 residues. Germline lookup yields CDR1 SGHRS and CDR2 YFSETQ. V lost 1 base and J 6 bases, leaving 17 bases between the germline ends. This chain's CDR3 is CASSLSSDRSRNEQFF. The CDR3 DNA sequence: TGCGCCAGCAGCTTGAGTTCCGACAGGAGTCGCAATGAGCAGTTCTTC.

V is TRBV28 and J is TRBJ2-3, with 10 bases aligning to TRBD1. The CDR3 covers 17 residues. CDR1 and CDR2 from the germline V gene are MDHEN and SYDVKM. With 1 base clipped from V and 5 bases from J, the junction kept 9 bases outside the gene matches. CDR3 amino acids: CASSLSGTGASRDTQYF. The DNA for the CDR3 is TGTGCCAGCAGTTTATCCGGGACAGGGGCCTCCCGAGATACGCAGTATTTT.

This chain joins TRBV4-3 and TRBJ2-1; a possible D gene is TRBD1 (6 bases). V was trimmed by 3 bases and J by 0 bases, leaving 12 bases between them. Germline V gene lookup returns CDR1 LGHNA and CDR2 YSLEER. The length of the CDR3 is 16 residues. CDR3 sequence: CASSHGTSSSYNEQFF. The CDR3 DNA reads TGCGCCAGCAGCCACGGGACATCGAGCTCCTACAATGAGCAGTTCTTC.

The chain uses TRBV6-2 or TRBV6-3 and TRBJ1-5; D ambiguous. The CDR3 sequence is 12 residues long. CDR1 is MNHEY, CDR2 SVGEGT, per germline. Trimming shortened V by 4 bases and J by 10 bases, and 11 bases separated the two germline ends. Here the CDR3 reads CASSSSYLPQHF. Written as DNA, the CDR3 is TGTGCCAGCAGTTCCTCCTACCTACCCCAGCATTTT.

This clonotype was found many times. V gene TRBV7-7 combines with J gene TRBJ2-7; D not resolved. There are 15 residues in the CDR3. The V and J ends lost 3 bases and 5 bases respectively, with 17 bases between them. Germline-derived CDR1 and CDR2 are SSHAT and FNYEAQ (reference sequence). The CDR3 is CASSLRPGDLNEQYF. The CDR3 coding sequence is TGTGCCAGCAGCTTGCGGCCTGGGGATCTTAACGAGCAGTACTTC.

The V gene is TRBV5-1, the J gene TRBJ2-1, with D maybe TRBD1 (9 bases). Trimming shortened V by 8 bases and J by 3 bases, and 18 bases separated the two germline ends. Looked up from germline, CDR1 is SGHRS and CDR2 is YFSETQ. This CDR3 region has 15 residues. CDR3 sequence reads: CASARGGQGYNEQFF. CDR3 bases: TGCGCCAGTGCTCGGGGGGGACAGGGCTACAATGAGCAGTTCTTC.

This clonotype was picked up many times. The V gene is TRBV6-2 or TRBV6-3, the J gene TRBJ2-1, with 9 bases fitting TRBD2. The germline gives CDR1 MNHEY, CDR2 SVGEGT. The CDR3 contains 15 residues. With 3 bases clipped from V and 8 bases from J, the junction kept 8 bases outside the gene matches. The CDR3 DNA reads as TGTGCCAGCAGTTATCTTATGGTAGCGGGAGATGAGCAGTTCTTC. Its protein is CASSYLMVAGDEQFF.

The table lists this clonotype with many counts. The chain is built from TRBV7-2 and TRBJ2-7, with D unclear. There are 14 residues in the CDR3. The V and J ends lost 3 bases and 2 bases respectively, with 11 bases between them. CDR1 and CDR2 from the germline V gene are SGHTA and FQGNSA. The CDR3 DNA reads TGTGCCAGCAGCTTCTGGACGTCTGCCTACGAGCAGTACTTC. Its translation is CASSFWTSAYEQYF.

This clonotype was seen a handful of times. The rearrangement uses TRBV14 and TRBJ1-3; D possibly corresponds to TRBD1 (5 bases). Trimming took 0 bases from V and 2 from J, leaving 14 bases between them. The CDR3 sequence is 17 residues long. Germline V gene data show CDR1 as SGHDN and CDR2 as FVKESK. CDR3 DNA: TGTGCCAGCAGCCAAGATTTGGCAGGGAGGCCTGGAAACACCATATATTTT. Amino acids: CASSQDLAGRPGNTIYF.

This clonotype was counted only a few times. The chain couples TRBV29-1 to TRBJ2-6; no clear D gene. The length of the CDR3 is 15 residues. V dropped 4 bases and J dropped 0 bases, with 10 bases sitting between them. Germline V gene lookup returns CDR1 SQVTM and CDR2 ANQGSEA. The CDR3 DNA reads TGCAGCGTTGGGGAACGGGTCTCTGGGGCCAACGTCCTGACTTTC. Protein product: CSVGERVSGANVLTF.

This clonotype came up many times. The chain is built from TRBV11-2 and TRBJ2-7; unclear D gene. Trimming removed 3 bases from V and 3 bases from J, with 6 bases in between. The CDR3 has 12 amino acids. Per the germline V gene, CDR1 is SGHAT and CDR2 is FQNNGV. CDR3: CASSLEGYEQYF. The DNA for the CDR3 is TGTGCCAGCAGCTTGGAAGGCTACGAGCAGTACTTC. Filled out from reference TRBV11-2 and TRBJ2-7, the complete variable domain reads EAGVAQSPRYKIIEKRQSVAFWCNPISGHATLYWYQQILGQGPKLLIQFQNNGVVDDSQLPKDRFSAERLKGVDSTLKIQPAKLEDSAVYLCASSLEGYEQYFGPGTRLTVT.

In DNA, the CDR3 is TGTGCCAGCAGTTTGGGGAGTTTGGTGTACGAGCAGTACTTC. Translation gives CASSLGSLVYEQYF. The chain carries TRBV28 and TRBJ2-7, with D tentatively TRBD2 (5 bases). This CDR3 is built from 14 residues. Germline CDR1 MDHEN, CDR2 SYDVKM. Trimming pared 3 bases from V and 4 bases from J, leaving 13 bases between.

This clonotype was picked up a small number of times. The chain recombines TRBV5-1 with TRBJ2-6; 9 bases match TRBD1. Per the germline V gene, CDR1 is SGHRS and CDR2 is YFSETQ. Trimming cost V 3 bases and J 3 bases; bases outside gene matches: 16. The CDR3 contains 20 residues. In DNA form, the CDR3 reads TGCGCCAGCAGCTGGATAGCGGGTGGGACAGGGAATGTTGGGGCCAACGTCCTGACTTTC. This encodes CASSWIAGGTGNVGANVLTF.

V usage is TRBV28 and J usage is TRBJ2-2; 12 bases match TRBD1. Germline assignment: CDR1 MDHEN and CDR2 SYDVKM. CDR3 length: 15 residues. J gave up 6 bases and V 5 bases, and 4 bases lay outside the gene matches. The CDR3 DNA reads TGTGCCAGCAGTAACCGGGACAGGGGGCCCGGGGAGCTGTTTTTT. This gives the protein CASSNRDRGPGELFF.

The V gene is TRBV4-3, the J gene TRBJ2-4, with TRBD2 matching 7 bases. This CDR3 is built from 12 residues. The J segment lost 13 bases and the V segment lost 1 base, leaving 4 bases of the junction unmatched. Germline V lookup: CDR1 LGHNA, CDR2 YSLEER. The CDR3 is CASSQASGPQYF. In nucleotides, the CDR3 is TGCGCCAGCAGCCAAGCTAGCGGACCGCAGTACTTC.